A selection of T cell receptor beta chains follows, all from one sample in a study of naive and memory T cell subsets. Each CDR3 protein is one row after TCRdb ran MiXCR on the UMI-ligation and nested PCR reads. The repertoire includes approximately 150,000 distinct CDR3 sequences, approximately 22% of them detected once, and 0.11% sits in the top ten. Input material: naive CD4+ T cells from blood. Source of these receptors: a human donor in good health. The CDR3 runs from the conserved cysteine through the conserved F or W. D genes are given only for firm matches. Size is stated for part of the rows, as once, few or many counts, or as a class when the clone is expanded.

TRBJ2-7,-,-,TRBV29-1,TGCAGCTTTCGACAGACTCGTGGGGGTGAGCAGTACTTC,CSFRQTRGGEQYF
TRBJ2-2,-,few,TRBV6-5,TGTGCCAGCAGACGAACGGGACTCCGATCACCCGGGGAGCTGTTTTTT,CASRRTGLRSPGELFF
TRBJ2-5,-,many,TRBV6-2/TRBV6-3,TGTGCCAGCACTTCCGACAGGACTAGAAGAGAGGCCCAGTACTTC,CASTSDRTRREAQYF
TRBJ1-5,-,-,TRBV20-1,TGCAGTGCCGTTCCCTTCACTCAGCCCCAGCATTTT,CSAVPFTQPQHF
TRBJ2-7,-,-,TRBV7-2,TGTGCCAGCAGCGCCTTTGGGGCCTCCTACGAGCAGTACTTC,CASSAFGASYEQYF
TRBJ1-6,TRBD1,-,TRBV9,TGTGCCAGCAGCGGGCGCAGGGGGATGAATTCACCCCTCCACTTT,CASSGRRGMNSPLHF
TRBJ2-1,TRBD1,few,TRBV5-1,TGCGCCAGCAGCAGGGACAGGGGGTCCAATGAGCAGTTCTTC,CASSRDRGSNEQFF
TRBJ2-3,-,few,TRBV24-1,TGTGCCACCAGTGATTTTGGAGACCGGAGGCATGGCACAGATACGCAGTATTTT,CATSDFGDRRHGTDTQYF
TRBJ2-5,TRBD1,-,TRBV2,TGTGCCAGCAGTACCAGGGACAGGGGGCAAGAGACCCAGTACTTC,CASSTRDRGQETQYF
TRBJ1-1,TRBD1,few,TRBV12-3/TRBV12-4,TGTGCCAGCAGTTTTGCAGGGGGAGGTAACACTGAAGCTTTCTTT,CASSFAGGGNTEAFF
TRBJ2-5,-,few,TRBV29-1,TGCAGCGTTGTAGTCAGACAAGAGACCCAGTACTTC,CSVVVRQETQYF
TRBJ2-3,-,few,TRBV29-1,TGCAGCGTTGAAGAGGGCACAGATACGCAGTATTTT,CSVEEGTDTQYF
TRBJ2-1,-,-,TRBV27,TGTGCCAGCAGTTTTTGGGGTTTGGGGGAGCAGTTCTTC,CASSFWGLGEQFF
TRBJ2-1,-,few,TRBV6-6,TGTGCCAGCAGCCCAGGGGGGTACAATGAGCAGTTCTTC,CASSPGGYNEQFF
TRBJ2-1,-,-,TRBV20-1,TGCAGTGCTAGTCAGGTGAGAGATGAGCAGTTCTTC,CSASQVRDEQFF
TRBJ2-3,-,-,TRBV12-3/TRBV12-4,TGTGCCAGCAGGAGGAACAGGTACCGCACAGATACGCAGTATTTT,CASRRNRYRTDTQYF
TRBJ2-1,TRBD2,few,TRBV6-2/TRBV6-3,TGTGCCAGCAGTTTCCAAGCGGGACCGGGATGGAATGAGCAGTTCTTC,CASSFQAGPGWNEQFF
TRBJ2-2,-,many,TRBV9,TGTGCCAGCAGCCCGCAGACTAGGTCGAACACCGGGGAGCTGTTTTTT,CASSPQTRSNTGELFF
TRBJ1-3,-,few,TRBV29-1,TGCAGCGTGTCGGGAGGAGGAAACACCATATATTTT,CSVSGGGNTIYF
TRBJ2-7,-,few,TRBV2,TGTGCCAGCACCTACATCAGGGGTTCCGAGCAGTACTTC,CASTYIRGSEQYF
TRBJ1-6,-,few,TRBV20-1,TGCAGTGTTACTAAGCAGGGTAGGGGTAATTCACCCCTCCACTTT,CSVTKQGRGNSPLHF
TRBJ2-7,TRBD2,-,TRBV5-1,TGCGCCAGCAGCGCGGGACTAGCGGAAGGGTCTCCGGAGCAGTACTTC,CASSAGLAEGSPEQYF
TRBJ1-5,-,-,TRBV28,TGTGCCAGCATGGATCGGCGTAATCAGCCCCAGCATTTT,CASMDRRNQPQHF
TRBJ2-3,TRBD2,-,TRBV28,TGTGCCAGCAGTTTTGCGGGAGAATCGACAGATACGCAGTATTTT,CASSFAGESTDTQYF
TRBJ2-5,-,-,TRBV18,TGTGCCAGCTCACGAGTAGGGTCAGAGACCCAGTACTTC,CASSRVGSETQYF
TRBJ1-5,-,-,TRBV29-1,TGCAGCGTTCGTTCGACGGGGTCCGGTCAGCCCCAGCATTTT,CSVRSTGSGQPQHF
TRBJ2-7,-,few,TRBV29-1,TGCAGCGTTGTTAAGGGGAGCCACGAGCAGTACTTC,CSVVKGSHEQYF
TRBJ2-3,TRBD1,-,TRBV28,TGTGCCAGCAGTCCTTCGGACAGGCGAGTTCCAGATACGCAGTATTTT,CASSPSDRRVPDTQYF
TRBJ2-2,-,few,TRBV18,TGTGCCAGCTCACCGGCCGGGGAGCTGTTTTTT,CASSPAGELFF
TRBJ2-1,TRBD2,few,TRBV6-5,TGTGCCAGCAGAACTCAAGGGACTAGCGGGAAATACAATGAGCAGTTCTTC,CASRTQGTSGKYNEQFF
TRBJ2-2,-,few,TRBV20-1,TGCAGTGCCGCCTCCCGGGTTGGCACCGGGGAGCTGTTTTTT,CSAASRVGTGELFF
TRBJ2-1,TRBD2,-,TRBV7-9,TGTGCCAGCAGCCACCTCGCTAGCGGGAGTAATGAGCAGTTCTTC,CASSHLASGSNEQFF
TRBJ2-7,TRBD1,-,TRBV12-3/TRBV12-4,TGTGCCAGCAGCCCCATTACGGGGACAGGGCACCGCGAGCAGTACTTC,CASSPITGTGHREQYF
TRBJ2-2,-,few,TRBV5-1,TGCGCCAGCAGCCCGCGGGACGGTAACACCGGGGAGCTGTTTTTT,CASSPRDGNTGELFF
TRBJ2-7,TRBD2,-,TRBV6-2/TRBV6-3,TGTGCCAGCACGCTAGCGGGAGTCTACGAGCAGTACTTC,CASTLAGVYEQYF
TRBJ1-4,-,few,TRBV6-5,TGTGCCAGCAGTTACGGGCGGGGCAAGCATGAAAAACTGTTTTTT,CASSYGRGKHEKLFF
TRBJ1-1,-,few,TRBV5-1,TGCGCCAGCAGCAACGTCGACACTGAAGCTTTCTTT,CASSNVDTEAFF
TRBJ2-1,TRBD2,-,TRBV30,TGTGCCTGGAGTTTTGGACTAGCGGCCAATGAGCAGTTCTTC,CAWSFGLAANEQFF
TRBJ1-5,-,-,TRBV6-2/TRBV6-3,TGTGCCAGCAGTTCGGTTGGGTGGAGCAATCAGCCCCAGCATTTT,CASSSVGWSNQPQHF
TRBJ2-3,-,-,TRBV24-1,TGTGCCACCAGTGGAGGGGAGTACCCCACAGATACGCAGTATTTT,CATSGGEYPTDTQYF
TRBJ2-5,-,few,TRBV5-5,TGTGCCAGCACCCTCGGTACGGGAGGGGGCGTCGAGACCCAGTACTTC,CASTLGTGGGVETQYF
TRBJ1-5,-,few,TRBV6-5,TGTGCCAGCAGACGTTACAGGGACAATCAGCCCCAGCATTTT,CASRRYRDNQPQHF
TRBJ2-2,-,-,TRBV6-6,TGTGCCAGCGCCCCGAGGGAAACCGGGGAGCTGTTTTTT,CASAPRETGELFF
TRBJ2-1,TRBD2,-,TRBV3-1,TGTGCCAGCAGCACCCCTAGCGGGAGGGCTTACAATGAGCAGTTCTTC,CASSTPSGRAYNEQFF
TRBJ2-4,-,-,TRBV28,TGTGCCAGCAGTACCGGCCCCCCCTCCACTCAGTACTTC,CASSTGPPSTQYF
TRBJ2-7,-,few,TRBV20-1,TGCAGTGCACGGACAGAACTCCGCTACGAGCAGTACTTC,CSARTELRYEQYF
TRBJ2-7,-,-,TRBV12-3/TRBV12-4,TGTGCCAGCAGTCGGACAGTTTGGTACGAGCAGTACTTC,CASSRTVWYEQYF
TRBJ2-2,TRBD2,many,TRBV12-3/TRBV12-4,TGTGCCAGCAGCCTAAGACTAGCGGGCACCGGGGAGCTGTTTTTT,CASSLRLAGTGELFF
TRBJ2-7,TRBD1,few,TRBV10-3,TGTGCCATCAGTGAGTCGACAGGGGGGAGAAGCTCCTACGAGCAGTACTTC,CAISESTGGRSSYEQYF
TRBJ1-2,-,few,TRBV3-1,TGTGCCAGCAGCCAAGATGGGGCCTATGGCTACACCTTC,CASSQDGAYGYTF
TRBJ2-3,-,few,TRBV10-3,TGTGCCATCAGTGAGGAATCAGGGACCTACACAGATACGCAGTATTTT,CAISEESGTYTDTQYF
TRBJ1-4,-,few,TRBV2,TGTGCCAGCAGTGAACTAGGCAGGGCCCTCCTATTT,CASSELGRALLF
TRBJ2-7,TRBD1,few,TRBV5-1,TGCGCCAGCAGCTTGGGGCACAAGGGGGCCGACGAGCAGTACTTC,CASSLGHKGADEQYF
TRBJ2-3,-,few,TRBV10-3,TGTGCCATCAGGGTACAGGGTGGCACAGATACGCAGTATTTT,CAIRVQGGTDTQYF
TRBJ1-5,TRBD1,few,TRBV28,TGTGCCAGCAGTTCCAGGACAGGGATCAATAATCAGCCCCAGCATTTT,CASSSRTGINNQPQHF
TRBJ2-3,TRBD1,-,TRBV28,TGTGCCGGATCCAGGGGGAAGCAAAGCACAGATACGCAGTATTTT,CAGSRGKQSTDTQYF
TRBJ2-2,TRBD2,-,TRBV25-1,TGTGCCAGCAGTGGGGTAGCGGGACCCACCGGGGAGCTGTTTTTT,CASSGVAGPTGELFF
TRBJ2-7,-,many,TRBV6-5,TGTGCCAGCAGTCGAGGGACCGGGAAATACGAGCAGTACTTC,CASSRGTGKYEQYF
TRBJ2-7,-,-,TRBV25-1,TGTGCCAGCAGTGAATGGAATGCCACCTACGAGCAGTACTTC,CASSEWNATYEQYF
TRBJ2-1,TRBD2,few,TRBV2,TGTGCCAGCACCCTAGCGACTAGCGGGAGCTCCTACAATGAGCAGTTCTTC,CASTLATSGSSYNEQFF